Presented here are 13 T cell receptor beta chains from one specimen sequenced in a study of T cell responses to AZD1222 COVID-19 vaccine. Some clones are missing from TCRdb's copy, which holds only in-frame ones; the method was immunoSEQ multiplex PCR. The sample has about 140,000 clones, over 85% seen once. This specimen was peripheral blood, taken on day 0 of AZD1222 vaccination. The source is an adult in good health.

The chain joins TRBV6-2 or TRBV6-3 to TRBJ2-1, with 8 bases that match TRBD1. The CDR3 is made up of 13 amino acids. Trimming at V came to 2 bases and at J to 9 bases, leaving 3 bases not matched to a gene. Per germline, CDR1 MNHEY and CDR2 SVGEGT. The CDR3 sequence: CASSYQGAFEQFF. In DNA, the CDR3 is TGTGCCAGCAGTTACCAGGGGGCGTTTGAGCAGTTCTTC.

This clone was observed a single time. The gene calls are TRBV7-2 and TRBJ2-1; 12 bases agree with TRBD2. After removal of 4 bases from V and 7 bases from J, the junction contained 8 bases not matched to a gene. The germline V gene encodes CDR1 SGHTA and CDR2 FQGNSA. The CDR3 spans 16 residues. The CDR3 DNA is TGTGCCAGCAGCTCTTCACTAGCGGGAGGTGGAAATGAGCAGTTCTTC. As protein: CASSSSLAGGGNEQFF.

The V call is TRBV19, the J call TRBJ2-1; D is possibly TRBD1 (6 bases). V was clipped by 2 bases and J by 6 bases, with 14 bases between them. The CDR3 loop spans 15 amino acids. Looked up from germline, CDR1 is LNHDA and CDR2 is SQIVND (reference sequence). CDR3 protein: CASSINRVLANEQFF. CDR3 nucleotides: TGTGCCAGTAGTATAAACAGGGTCCTAGCCAATGAGCAGTTCTTC.

The V and J genes are TRBV6-5 and TRBJ1-4; possible D gene TRBD1, 5 bases. CDR3 size: 13 residues. CDR1 is MNHEY and CDR2 is SVGAGI in the germline V gene. V lost 0 bases to trimming and J lost 12 bases, with 11 bases between them. CDR3 coding DNA: TGTGCCAGCAGTTACTCCCCCCCGGGGGAACTGTTTTTT. Translated, it gives CASSYSPPGELFF.

This chain joins TRBV6-6 and TRBJ1-5, with D perhaps TRBD1 (5 bases). Trimming cost V 8 bases and J 3 bases, with 8 bases left between them. The CDR3 sequence is 12 residues long. The germline V gene has CDR1 MNHNY and CDR2 SVGAGI (reference sequence). CDR3 sequence: CASEGLNQPQHF. CDR3 sequence (DNA): TGTGCCAGCGAGGGACTCAATCAGCCCCAGCATTTT.

This clone was observed a few times. This chain links TRBV30 with TRBJ1-3, with a weak D call TRBD1 (6 bases). This CDR3 region has 15 residues. Germline CDR1 reads GTSNPN; CDR2 reads SVGIG (reference sequence). V lost 2 bases, J lost 2 bases, and 13 bases lay in between. CDR3 amino acids: CAWSPTGTTGNTIYF. The CDR3 DNA reads TGTGCCTGGAGTCCTACAGGGACTACTGGAAACACCATATATTTT.

CDR3 region: CASSEREAGELFF. The DNA of the CDR3 is TGTGCCAGCAGTGAAAGGGAAGCCGGGGAGCTGTTTTTT. The genes are TRBV6-1 and TRBJ2-2; D call uncertain. The germline V gene has CDR1 MNHNS and CDR2 SASEGT. The CDR3 covers 13 residues. V lost 2 bases to trimming and J lost 6 bases, with 7 bases between them.

This clone has just one count. At the DNA level, this CDR3 is encoded by other sequences in the same sample as well. The J gene is TRBJ1-5, the V gene TRBV27, with D tentatively TRBD1 (5 bases). Germline CDR1 and CDR2: MNHEY and SMNVEV (reference sequence). V gave up 5 bases and J gave up 5 bases, with 16 bases separating them. This CDR3 contains 15 residues. CDR3 region: CASSLRPGGDQPQHF. CDR3 sequence (DNA): TGTGCCAGCAGTCTCAGACCCGGGGGAGATCAGCCCCAGCATTTT.

The genes are TRBV6-5 and TRBJ2-5, with D possibly being TRBD2 (7 bases). Germline V lookup: CDR1 MNHEY, CDR2 SVGAGI. The length of the CDR3 is 15 residues. V lost 8 bases and J lost 0, with 16 bases in between. The CDR3 DNA reads TGTGCCAGCCCCCAAGGGGGGGAGTACCAAGAGACCCAGTACTTC. Protein product: CASPQGGEYQETQYF.

The V gene is TRBV19, the J gene TRBJ1-5; D not resolved. Per the germline V gene, CDR1 is LNHDA and CDR2 is SQIVND (reference sequence). The V end lost 6 bases, the J end lost 2 bases, and 17 bases lay between the germline ends. This CDR3 is built from 16 residues. The CDR3 region has the DNA TGTGCCAGTAGCCTCCCAAGGGCGCCGGGCAATCAGCCCCAGCATTTT. This gives the protein CASSLPRAPGNQPQHF.

The chain uses TRBV3-1 (or the pseudogene TRBV3-2) and TRBJ1-1, with 8 bases identical to TRBD1. This CDR3 contains 14 residues. V shed 2 bases, J shed 5 bases, and the junction held 4 bases outside the gene matches. CDR1 and CDR2 from the germline V gene are LGHDT and YNNKEL (reference sequence). CDR3 in amino acids: CASSQIRGLTEAFF. CDR3 bases: TGTGCCAGCAGCCAAATCAGGGGGCTGACTGAAGCTTTCTTT.

The V call is TRBV6-5, the J call TRBJ2-6, with D possibly being TRBD1 (6 bases). The CDR3 spans 13 residues. Germline V gene sequence: CDR1 MNHEY, CDR2 SVGAGI. V lost 6 bases to trimming and J lost 8 bases, with 11 bases between them. CDR3 region: CASRGAASNVLTF. The DNA for the CDR3 is TGTGCCAGCAGGGGGGCCGCGTCCAACGTCCTGACTTTC.

This chain uses TRBV6-5 with TRBJ1-2; 7 bases map to TRBD1. V lost 7 bases and J lost 5; bases outside the gene matches: 10. In germline, CDR1 is MNHEY, CDR2 SVGAGI. CDR3 length equals 14 residues. Here the CDR3 DNA reads TGTGCCAGCACGCTCAGGACAGGTCCTTATGGCTACACCTTC. This gives the protein CASTLRTGPYGYTF.